This entry is about one TCR beta chain. It lacks a known antigen. No quality values exist for individual bases; no much larger clone is one base distant. The CDR3 covers 16 residues, taking in both the cysteine and the phenylalanine. The entry retains the CDR3 DNA only, 48 bases that are in frame from base 1. The germline V end is reduced by 4 bases and the J end by 4 bases; junction bases left unmatched: 11. Taken from the germline V gene, the CDR1 and CDR2 loops are SGHRS and YFSETQ. The meaning of the sample's time point label: approximately 2 years on ibrutinib. For TCR beta library preparation, roughly 2 micrograms of genomic DNA were extracted from the cryopreserved PBMCs. Longitudinal blood samples from CLL patients on ibrutinib monotherapy underwent high-throughput TCR beta sequencing. The patients took part in an open-label, single-center phase 2 trial of ibrutinib monotherapy. This specimen belongs to a study of cytotoxic CD8 clonotypes in ibrutinib-treated CLL (dated by TCRdb to the early 2020s). General notes on the study: The cohort had 11 relapsed/refractory and 15 treatment-naive patients; 17 to 18 were IGHV unmutated. Partial responses were observed in about 24 patients and complete responses in 2; after a median follow-up of around 68 months, remission was maintained in 14 patients and progression was observed in approximately twelve. Every remission and progressive disease sample was obtained while ibrutinib was still being received by the patients. Response samples were taken after a median of approximately eleven months on treatment, ranging from about 6 to 40 months. Cryopreserved peripheral blood mononuclear cells were obtained before treatment, at response, and at either sustained remission or disease progression. On average, each sample had some 260,000 productive templates and roughly 95,000 productive rearrangements. Longitudinal samples were obtainable from about 30% of the 86 participants in the trial. Results the study describes overall, beyond this receptor: At baseline, clonality was higher than in age-matched healthy donors and showed a strong correlation with circulating CD8+ T-cell counts. At ibrutinib response clonality went up, during sustained remission it held steady, and at progression it dropped back toward baseline. Sampling times were not matched between sustained-remission and progressing patients, and lymph node repertoires were not studied. Public clonotypes were found to be uncommon and were observed to contract or remain stable during treatment; the increase in clonality was shown to reflect expansion of private clonotypes at ibrutinib response.

Each clonotype received, on average, approximately 9.9x coverage in deep resolution sequencing performed on a MiSeq, where the target depth lay between 1 in 1 million and 1 in 200,000 T cells. The immunoSEQ hsTCRB Kit was used to generate the TCR beta libraries. Per the original workflow: The data were analyzed with ImmunoSEQ Analyzer and ImmunoSEQ Data Assistant, and V, D and J gene assignments followed IMGT definitions. Clonality, which ranges from 0 to 1, was calculated by subtracting the normalized Shannon entropy of productive rearrangement frequencies from one. Only overrepresented clonotypes making up at least 0.05% of the repertoire of each patient were included in the public clonotype analysis. Around 14 repertoires from age-matched healthy donors, obtained from immuneACCESS, served as clonality controls. In TCRdb, the immuneACCESS table is reduced to in-frame sequences with V and J assigned. These tables do not hold every clone; where another copy was compared, an unresolved V gene accounts for under half, and the others remain unexplained. That table gives V, J and clone size, and the DNA gave D and trimming. For this sample there are 43,000 or so clones; approximately 65% appear just once. About 22% of the sample rests with the top ten.

This clonotype was sampled from a human donor with chronic lymphocytic leukemia. In this chain, TRBV5-1 is recombined with TRBJ2-7; 10 of the junction bases match TRBD1. Here the sequenced sample was PBMCs, taken after 24 months of ibrutinib treatment. The DNA sequence reads TGCGCCAGCAGCCAGCCAGGGACAGGGGTTTGGTACGAGCAGTACTTC. It encodes CASSQPGTGVWYEQYF.